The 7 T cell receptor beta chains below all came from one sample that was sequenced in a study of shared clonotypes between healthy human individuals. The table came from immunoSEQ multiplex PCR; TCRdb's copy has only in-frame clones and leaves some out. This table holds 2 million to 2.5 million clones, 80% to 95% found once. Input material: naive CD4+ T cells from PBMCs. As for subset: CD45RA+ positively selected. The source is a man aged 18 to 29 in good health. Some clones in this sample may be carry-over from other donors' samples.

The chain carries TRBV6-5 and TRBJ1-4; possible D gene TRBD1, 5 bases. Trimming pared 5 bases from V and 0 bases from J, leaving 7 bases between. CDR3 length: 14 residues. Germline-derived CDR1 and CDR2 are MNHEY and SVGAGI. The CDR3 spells CASSTTATNEKLFF. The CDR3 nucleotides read TGTGCCAGCAGTACGACAGCAACTAATGAAAAACTGTTTTTT.

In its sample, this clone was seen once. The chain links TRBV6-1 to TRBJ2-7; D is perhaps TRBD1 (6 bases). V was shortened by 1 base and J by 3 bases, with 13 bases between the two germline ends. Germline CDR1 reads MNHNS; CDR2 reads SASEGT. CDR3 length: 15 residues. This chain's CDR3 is CASSEGPGDLYEQYF. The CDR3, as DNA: TGTGCCAGCAGTGAAGGGCCAGGGGACCTCTACGAGCAGTACTTC.

Here the CDR3 DNA reads TGCGCCAGCAGCACTAGACTAGCGGGGTCCTACAATGAGCAGTTCTTC. This gives the protein CASSTRLAGSYNEQFF. The chain links TRBV5-1 to TRBJ2-1; TRBD2 aligns across 11 bases. In germline, CDR1 is SGHRS, CDR2 YFSETQ. V trimming: 4 bases; J trimming: 1 base; junction bases outside the gene matches: 4. This CDR3 region has 16 residues.

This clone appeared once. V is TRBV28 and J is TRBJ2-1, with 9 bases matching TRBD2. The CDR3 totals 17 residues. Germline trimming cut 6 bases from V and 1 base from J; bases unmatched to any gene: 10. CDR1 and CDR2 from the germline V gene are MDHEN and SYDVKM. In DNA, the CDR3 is TGTGCCAGCAGCAACTTCAGCGGGAGGAAGTCCTACAATGAGCAGTTCTTC. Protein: CASSNFSGRKSYNEQFF.

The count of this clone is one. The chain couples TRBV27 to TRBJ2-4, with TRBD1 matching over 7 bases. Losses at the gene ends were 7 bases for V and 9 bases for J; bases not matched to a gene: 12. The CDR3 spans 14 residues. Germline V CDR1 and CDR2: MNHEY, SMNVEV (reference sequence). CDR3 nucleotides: TGTGCCAGCAAAAACAGGGGCCAGTGGGGCATTCAGTACTTC. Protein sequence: CASKNRGQWGIQYF.

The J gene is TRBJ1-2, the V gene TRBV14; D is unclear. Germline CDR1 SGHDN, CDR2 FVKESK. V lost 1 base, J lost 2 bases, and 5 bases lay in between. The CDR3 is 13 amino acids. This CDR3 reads CASSQVNNYGYTF. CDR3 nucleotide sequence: TGTGCCAGCAGCCAAGTTAACAACTATGGCTACACCTTC.

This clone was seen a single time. CDR3 sequence (DNA): TGTGCCAGCAGTGCCCTCCGAGCGGGAGTAGGAGAGCAGTACTTC. This sequence encodes CASSALRAGVGEQYF. The chain uses TRBV28 and TRBJ2-7; the match to TRBD2 covers 8 bases. The CDR3 consists of 15 residues. Germline lookup yields CDR1 MDHEN and CDR2 SYDVKM. V gave up 5 bases and J gave up 7 bases; unmatched junction bases: 13.